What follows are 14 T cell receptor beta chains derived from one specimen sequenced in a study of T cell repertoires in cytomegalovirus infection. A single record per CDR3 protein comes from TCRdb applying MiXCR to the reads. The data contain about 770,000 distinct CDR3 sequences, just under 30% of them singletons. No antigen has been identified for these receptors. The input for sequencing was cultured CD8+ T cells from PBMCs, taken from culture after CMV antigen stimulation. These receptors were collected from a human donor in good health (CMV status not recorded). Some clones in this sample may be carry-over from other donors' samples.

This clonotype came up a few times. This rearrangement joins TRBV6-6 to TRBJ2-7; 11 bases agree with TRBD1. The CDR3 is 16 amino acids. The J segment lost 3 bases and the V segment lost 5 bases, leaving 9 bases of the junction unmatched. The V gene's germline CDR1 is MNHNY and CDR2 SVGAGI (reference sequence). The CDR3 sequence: CASSPLGQGVRYEQYV. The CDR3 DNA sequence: TGTGCCAGCAGTCCCTTGGGACAGGGGGTTCGCTACGAGCAGTACGTC.

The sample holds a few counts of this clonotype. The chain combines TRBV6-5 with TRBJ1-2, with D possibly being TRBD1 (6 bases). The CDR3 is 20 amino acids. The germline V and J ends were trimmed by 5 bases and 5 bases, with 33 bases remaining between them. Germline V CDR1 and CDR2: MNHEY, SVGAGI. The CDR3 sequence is CASSPSGTTTGRLWIYGYTF. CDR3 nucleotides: TGTGCCAGCAGTCCTTCCGGGACAACCACCGGCCGTCTATGGATATATGGCTACACCTTC.

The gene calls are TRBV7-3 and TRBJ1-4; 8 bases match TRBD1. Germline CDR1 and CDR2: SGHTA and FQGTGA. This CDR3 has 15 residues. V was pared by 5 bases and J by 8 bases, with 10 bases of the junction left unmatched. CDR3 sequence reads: CASSASGGAREKLFF. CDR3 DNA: TGTGCCAGCAGCGCCTCAGGGGGCGCAAGGGAAAAACTGTTTTTT.

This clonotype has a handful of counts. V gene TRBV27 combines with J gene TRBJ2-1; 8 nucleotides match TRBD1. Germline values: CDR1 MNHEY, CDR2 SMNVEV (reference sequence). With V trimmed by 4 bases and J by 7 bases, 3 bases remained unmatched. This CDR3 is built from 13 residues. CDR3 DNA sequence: TGTGCCAGCAGTTGGGACAGGAGGAATGAGCAGTTCTTC. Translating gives CASSWDRRNEQFF.

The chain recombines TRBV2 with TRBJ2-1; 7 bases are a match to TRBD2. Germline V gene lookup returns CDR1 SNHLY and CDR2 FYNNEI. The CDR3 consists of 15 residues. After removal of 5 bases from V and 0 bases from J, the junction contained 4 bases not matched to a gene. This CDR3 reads CASSTVAGSYNEQFF. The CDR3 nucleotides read TGTGCCAGCAGTACGGTAGCGGGCTCCTACAATGAGCAGTTCTTC.

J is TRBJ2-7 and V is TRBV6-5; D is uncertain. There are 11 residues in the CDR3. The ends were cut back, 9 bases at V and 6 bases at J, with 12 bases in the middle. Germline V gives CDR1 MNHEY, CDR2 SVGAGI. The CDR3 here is CASASSGEQYF. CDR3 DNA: TGTGCCAGTGCATCCTCCGGCGAGCAGTACTTC.

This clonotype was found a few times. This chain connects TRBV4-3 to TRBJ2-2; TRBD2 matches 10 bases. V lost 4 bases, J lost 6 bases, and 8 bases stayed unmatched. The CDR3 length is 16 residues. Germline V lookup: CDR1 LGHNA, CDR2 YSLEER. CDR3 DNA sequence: TGCGCCAGCAGCCGTAGCGGGGGGAAAACGGCCGGGGAGCTGTTTTTT. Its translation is CASSRSGGKTAGELFF.

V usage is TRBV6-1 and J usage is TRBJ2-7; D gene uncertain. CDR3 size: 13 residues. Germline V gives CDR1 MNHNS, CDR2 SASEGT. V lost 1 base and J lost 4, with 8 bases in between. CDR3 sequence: CASSEGYGYEQYV. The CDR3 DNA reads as TGTGCCAGCAGTGAAGGGTACGGATACGAGCAGTACGTC.

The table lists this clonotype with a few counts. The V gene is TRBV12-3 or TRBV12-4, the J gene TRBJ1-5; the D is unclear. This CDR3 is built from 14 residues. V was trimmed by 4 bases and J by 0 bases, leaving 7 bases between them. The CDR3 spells CASSSEYSNQPQHF. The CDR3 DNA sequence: TGTGCCAGCAGTTCCGAATATAGCAATCAGCCCCAGCATTTT.

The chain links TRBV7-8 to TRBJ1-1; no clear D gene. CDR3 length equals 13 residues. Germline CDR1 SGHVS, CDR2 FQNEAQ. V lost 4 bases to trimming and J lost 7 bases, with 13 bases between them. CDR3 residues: CASSSPPIGEAFF. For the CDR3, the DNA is TGTGCCAGCAGCTCGCCCCCCATAGGTGAAGCTTTCTTT.

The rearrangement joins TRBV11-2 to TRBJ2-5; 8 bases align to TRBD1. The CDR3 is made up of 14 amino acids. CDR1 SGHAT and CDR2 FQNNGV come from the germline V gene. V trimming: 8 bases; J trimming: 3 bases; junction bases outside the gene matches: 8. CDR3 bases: TGTGCCAGCGTAGACAGGGGATTTGAAGAGACCCAGTACTTC. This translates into CASVDRGFEETQYF.

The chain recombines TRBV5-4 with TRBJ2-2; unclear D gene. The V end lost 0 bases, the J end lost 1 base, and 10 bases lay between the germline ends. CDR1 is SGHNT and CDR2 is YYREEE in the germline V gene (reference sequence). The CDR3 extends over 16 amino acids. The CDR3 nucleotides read TGTGCCAGCAGCTTGGGGCAGGTTAAGAACACCGGGGAGCTGTTTTTT. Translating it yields CASSLGQVKNTGELFF.

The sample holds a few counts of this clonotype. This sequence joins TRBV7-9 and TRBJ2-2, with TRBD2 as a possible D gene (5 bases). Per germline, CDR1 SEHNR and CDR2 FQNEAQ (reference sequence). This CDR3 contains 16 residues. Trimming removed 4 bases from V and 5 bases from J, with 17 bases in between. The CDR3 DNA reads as TGTGCCAGCAGCTCAACAGAGGGCACAGATACCGGGGAGCTGTTTTTT. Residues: CASSSTEGTDTGELFF.

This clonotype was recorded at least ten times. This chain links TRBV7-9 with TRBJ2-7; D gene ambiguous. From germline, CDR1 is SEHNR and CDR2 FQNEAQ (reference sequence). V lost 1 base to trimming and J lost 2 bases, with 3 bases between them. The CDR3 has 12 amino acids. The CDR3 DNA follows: TGTGCCAGCAGCTTAGACCCCTACGAGCAGTACGTC. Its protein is CASSLDPYEQYV.